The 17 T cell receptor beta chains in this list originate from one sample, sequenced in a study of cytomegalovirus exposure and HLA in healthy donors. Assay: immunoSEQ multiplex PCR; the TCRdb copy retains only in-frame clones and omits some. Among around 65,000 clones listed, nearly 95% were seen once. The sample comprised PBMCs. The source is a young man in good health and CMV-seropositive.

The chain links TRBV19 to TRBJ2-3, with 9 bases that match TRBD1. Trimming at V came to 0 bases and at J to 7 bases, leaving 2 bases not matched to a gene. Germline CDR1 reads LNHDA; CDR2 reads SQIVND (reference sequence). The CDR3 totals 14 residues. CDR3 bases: TGTGCCAGTAGTATAGAAGACAGGGGGAATACGCAGTATTTT. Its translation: CASSIEDRGNTQYF.

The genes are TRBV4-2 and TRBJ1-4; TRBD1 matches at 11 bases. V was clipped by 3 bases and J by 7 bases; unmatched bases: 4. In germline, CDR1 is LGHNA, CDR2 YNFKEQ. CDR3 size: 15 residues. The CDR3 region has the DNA TGTGCCAGCAGCCAGGCCGGGACAGGGGGTGAAAAACTGTTTTTT. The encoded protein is CASSQAGTGGEKLFF.

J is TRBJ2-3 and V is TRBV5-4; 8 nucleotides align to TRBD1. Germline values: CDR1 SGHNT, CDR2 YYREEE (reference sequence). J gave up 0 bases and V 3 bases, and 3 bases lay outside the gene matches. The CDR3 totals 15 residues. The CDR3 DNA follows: TGTGCCAGCAGCTCGGGACAGGCGAGCACAGATACGCAGTATTTT. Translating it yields CASSSGQASTDTQYF.

The chain's CDR3 is CASSRLLAGGPTDTQYF. In nucleotides, the CDR3 is TGTGCCAGCAGTCGGCTACTAGCGGGGGGGCCCACAGATACGCAGTATTTT. The V call is TRBV28, the J call TRBJ2-3; 13 positions match TRBD2. Trimming removed 5 bases from V and 2 bases from J; junction bases left unmatched: 7. CDR1 is MDHEN and CDR2 is SYDVKM in the germline V gene. This CDR3 has 17 amino acids.

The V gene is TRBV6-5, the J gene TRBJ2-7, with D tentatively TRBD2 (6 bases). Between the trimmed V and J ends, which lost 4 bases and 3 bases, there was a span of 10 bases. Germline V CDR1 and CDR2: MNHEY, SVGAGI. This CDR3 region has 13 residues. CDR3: CASSSMGGYEQYF. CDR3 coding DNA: TGTGCCAGCAGTTCCATGGGGGGCTACGAGCAGTACTTC.

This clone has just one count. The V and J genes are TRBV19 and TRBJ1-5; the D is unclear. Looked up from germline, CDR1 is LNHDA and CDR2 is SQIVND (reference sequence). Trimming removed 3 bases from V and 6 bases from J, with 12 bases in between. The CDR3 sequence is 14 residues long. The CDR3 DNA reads TGTGCCAGTAGTATTTCAATAGGGAGTCAGCCCCAGCATTTT. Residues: CASSISIGSQPQHF.

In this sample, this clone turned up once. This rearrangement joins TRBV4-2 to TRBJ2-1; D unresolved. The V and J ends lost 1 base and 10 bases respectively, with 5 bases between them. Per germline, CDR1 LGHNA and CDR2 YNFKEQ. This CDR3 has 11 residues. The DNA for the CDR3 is TGTGCCAGCAGCCAAGGGCAGGAGCAGTTCTTC. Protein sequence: CASSQGQEQFF.

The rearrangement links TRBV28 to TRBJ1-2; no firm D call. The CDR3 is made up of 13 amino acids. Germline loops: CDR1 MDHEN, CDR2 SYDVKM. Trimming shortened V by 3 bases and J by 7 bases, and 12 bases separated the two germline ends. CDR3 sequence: CASSFSSIGGYTF. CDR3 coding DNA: TGTGCCAGCAGTTTTTCGAGTATCGGTGGCTACACCTTC.

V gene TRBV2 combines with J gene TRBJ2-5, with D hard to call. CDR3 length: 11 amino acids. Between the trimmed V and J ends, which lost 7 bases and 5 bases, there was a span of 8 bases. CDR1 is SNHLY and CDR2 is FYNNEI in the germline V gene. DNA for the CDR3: TGTGCCAGCACCTCGAGGGAGACCCAGTACTTC. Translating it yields CASTSRETQYF. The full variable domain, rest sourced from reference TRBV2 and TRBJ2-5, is EPEVTQTPSHQVTQMGQEVILRCVPISNHLYFYWYRQILGQKVEFLVSFYNNEISEKSEIFDDQFSVERPDGSNFTLKIRSTKLEDSAMYFCASTSRETQYFGPGTRLLVL.

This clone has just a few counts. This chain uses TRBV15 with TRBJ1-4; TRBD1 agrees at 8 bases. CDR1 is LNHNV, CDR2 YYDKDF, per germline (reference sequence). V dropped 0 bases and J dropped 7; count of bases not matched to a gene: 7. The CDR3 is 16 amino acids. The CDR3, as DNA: TGTGCCACCAGCAGAGACAGGACAGGGTTTCGTGAAAAACTGTTTTTT. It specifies CATSRDRTGFREKLFF.

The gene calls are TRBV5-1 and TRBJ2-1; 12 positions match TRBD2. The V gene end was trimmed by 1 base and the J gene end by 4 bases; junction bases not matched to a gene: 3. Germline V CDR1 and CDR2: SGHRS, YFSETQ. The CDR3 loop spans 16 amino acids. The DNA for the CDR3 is TGCGCCAGCAGCTTGTCCGGGACTAGCGGGTACAATGAGCAGTTCTTC. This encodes CASSLSGTSGYNEQFF.

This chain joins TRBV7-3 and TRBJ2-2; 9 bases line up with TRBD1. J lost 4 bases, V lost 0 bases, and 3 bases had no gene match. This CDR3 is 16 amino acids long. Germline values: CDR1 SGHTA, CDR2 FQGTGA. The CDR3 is CASSLTGTGSTGELFF. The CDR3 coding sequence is TGTGCCAGCAGCTTAACGGGGACAGGGAGCACCGGGGAGCTGTTTTTT. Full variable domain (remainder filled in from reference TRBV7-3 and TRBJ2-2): GAGVSQTPSNKVTEKGKYVELRCDPISGHTALYWYRQSLGQGPEFLIYFQGTGAADDSGLPNDRFFAVRPEGSVSTLKIQRTERGDSAVYLCASSLTGTGSTGELFFGEGSRLTVL.

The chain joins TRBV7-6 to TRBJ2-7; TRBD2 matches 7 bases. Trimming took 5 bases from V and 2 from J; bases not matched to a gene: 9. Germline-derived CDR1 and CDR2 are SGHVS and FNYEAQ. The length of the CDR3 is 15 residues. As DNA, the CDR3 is TGTGCCAGCAGCCCCCGACTAGCTTTAGCCTACGAGCAGTACTTC. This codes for CASSPRLALAYEQYF.

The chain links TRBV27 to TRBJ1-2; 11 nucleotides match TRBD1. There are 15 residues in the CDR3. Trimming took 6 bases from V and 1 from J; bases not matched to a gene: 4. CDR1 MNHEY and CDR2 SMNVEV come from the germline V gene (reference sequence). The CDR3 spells CASSYGTGGNYGYTF. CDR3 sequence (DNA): TGTGCCAGCAGCTACGGGACAGGGGGTAACTATGGCTACACCTTC.

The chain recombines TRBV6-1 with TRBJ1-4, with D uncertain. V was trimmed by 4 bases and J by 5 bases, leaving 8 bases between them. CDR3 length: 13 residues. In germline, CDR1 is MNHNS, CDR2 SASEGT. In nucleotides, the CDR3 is TGTGCCAGCAGTGTGGGCCGAAATGAAAAACTGTTTTTT. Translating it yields CASSVGRNEKLFF.

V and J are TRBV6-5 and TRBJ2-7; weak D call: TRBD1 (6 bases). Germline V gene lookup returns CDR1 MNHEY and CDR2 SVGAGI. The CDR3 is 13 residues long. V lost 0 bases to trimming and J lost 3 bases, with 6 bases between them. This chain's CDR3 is CASSYSTGYEQYF. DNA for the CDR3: TGTGCCAGCAGTTACTCGACAGGCTACGAGCAGTACTTC.

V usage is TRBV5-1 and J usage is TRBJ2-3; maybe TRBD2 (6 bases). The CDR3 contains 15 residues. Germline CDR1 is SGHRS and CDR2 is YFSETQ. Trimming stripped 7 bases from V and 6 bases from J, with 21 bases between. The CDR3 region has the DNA TGCGCCAGCTTTGCCGGGACTGGTACCTCGGATACGCAGTATTTT. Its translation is CASFAGTGTSDTQYF.